This T cell receptor beta chain was obtained from a study of cytomegalovirus exposure and HLA in healthy donors. The study drew the donors from its approximately 110-subject validation cohort, separate from the roughly 700-subject first cohort. TCRdb keeps only in-frame clones here, not all; method: immunoSEQ multiplex PCR. The sample lists 120,000 to 150,000 clones; about 90% were seen once. Sequencing input: PBMCs. The TCR originated in a man in his late teens or twenties in good health and CMV-seronegative.

The CDR3 loop reads CASSVTDTQGYTF. CDR3 sequence (DNA): TGTGCCAGTAGTGTCACGGACACCCAAGGCTACACCTTC. J is TRBJ1-2 and V is TRBV19; a possible D gene is TRBD1 (5 bases). Germline V lookup: CDR1 LNHDA, CDR2 SQIVND (reference sequence). CDR3 length: 13 amino acids. V lost 5 bases to trimming and J lost 8 bases, with 15 bases between them.